Below are 26 T cell receptor beta chains sequenced from a single sample in a study of response to subunit inactivated influenza vaccine. From the RT-PCR reads, TCRdb called clonotypes with MiXCR, one entry per CDR3 protein. Of 530,000 or so distinct CDR3 sequences listed, 14% were seen once; the top ten hold over 8.5%. The sequencing used PBMCs from blood, collected approximately 12 days after vaccination. The source of these receptors is a man in his forties or fifties who received an inactivated influenza vaccine.

This clonotype was found many times. A single base separates this from a much larger clone, so it may be a read error. This chain connects TRBV5-1 to TRBJ2-3, with TRBD1 matching over 7 bases. V gave up 3 bases and J gave up 0 bases; unmatched junction bases: 1. This CDR3 comprises 14 residues. Germline-derived CDR1 and CDR2 are SGHRS and YFSETQ. CDR3 coding DNA: TGCGCCAGCAGCTCGGGACAGAGCACAGATACGCAGTATTTT. It codes for CASSSGQSTDTQYF.

The chain combines TRBV2 with TRBJ1-2; D not resolved. Trimming pared 6 bases from V and 0 bases from J, leaving 11 bases between. Germline CDR1 SNHLY, CDR2 FYNNEI. There are 14 residues in the CDR3. CDR3 bases: TGTGCCAGCAGGAGAGGAGAGACTAACTATGGCTACACCTTC. The encoded protein is CASRRGETNYGYTF.

This clonotype has more than one count but fewer than ten. The V call is TRBV19, the J call TRBJ2-3; 10 positions match TRBD2. The V and J ends lost 7 bases and 2 bases, in that order; junction bases with no gene match: 6. This CDR3 has 15 residues. Germline CDR1 is LNHDA and CDR2 is SQIVND (reference sequence). The CDR3 region has the DNA TGTGCCAGTACCTCTAGCGGGGGTCACACAGATACGCAGTATTTT. It encodes CASTSSGGHTDTQYF.

This clonotype was recorded a few times. This rearrangement joins TRBV29-1 to TRBJ2-1; 8 nucleotides agree with TRBD1. Germline CDR1 reads SQVTM; CDR2 reads ANQGSEA. V gave up 7 bases and J gave up 8 bases; unmatched junction bases: 10. This CDR3 has 13 residues. The CDR3 here is CSAVQGVVDEQFF. As DNA, the CDR3 is TGCAGCGCAGTACAGGGGGTGGTCGATGAGCAGTTCTTC.

The genes are TRBV6-2 or TRBV6-3 and TRBJ2-1; 12 nucleotides match TRBD1. The junction had 7 bases not matched to a gene; V was cut back by 5 bases and J by 2 bases. The CDR3 has 17 residues. CDR1 is MNHEY and CDR2 is SVGEGT in the germline V gene. This CDR3 is CASSPPGQGAPYNEQFF. The CDR3 DNA is TGTGCCAGCAGTCCACCGGGACAGGGGGCCCCCTACAATGAGCAGTTCTTC.

Here the CDR3 DNA reads TGTGCCAGCAGCTTAAGCTCCGGGGCGAACACCGGGGAGCTGTTTTTT. It encodes CASSLSSGANTGELFF. The rearrangement links TRBV7-9 to TRBJ2-2; the D gene is possibly TRBD2 (5 bases). This CDR3 has 16 amino acids. The V gene's germline CDR1 is SEHNR and CDR2 FQNEAQ (reference sequence). V dropped 2 bases and J dropped 0 bases, with 10 bases sitting between them. The entire variable domain, with the rest obtained from reference TRBV7-9 and TRBJ2-2, is as follows: DTGVSQNPRHKITKRGQNVTFRCDPISEHNRLYWYRQTLGQGPEFLTYFQNEAQLEKSRLLSDRFSAERPKGSFSTLEIQRTEQGDSAMYLCASSLSSGANTGELFFGEGSRLTVL.

This clonotype was seen repeatedly, ten times or more. The chain recombines TRBV29-1 with TRBJ2-2; D is ambiguous. This CDR3 spans 13 amino acids. The V gene's germline CDR1 is SQVTM and CDR2 ANQGSEA. V was clipped by 7 bases and J by 4 bases, with 13 bases between them. The CDR3 is CSATTGSTGELFF. The CDR3 bases are TGCAGCGCTACGACTGGTTCCACCGGGGAGCTGTTTTTT.

This clonotype was observed at least ten times. This chain links TRBV20-1 with TRBJ2-1; tentatively, D is TRBD2 (5 bases). V was cut by 6 bases and J by 5 bases, with 20 bases left in between. The CDR3 has 15 residues. Germline V gives CDR1 DFQATT, CDR2 SNEGSKA (reference sequence). CDR3 protein: CSALGAGQGNNEQFF. DNA of the CDR3: TGCAGTGCCCTGGGAGCCGGGCAAGGTAACAATGAGCAGTTCTTC.

The chain is built from TRBV7-9 and TRBJ2-1; D is perhaps TRBD2 (5 bases). The CDR3 covers 12 residues. V dropped 1 base and J dropped 9 bases, with 7 bases sitting between them. Per germline, CDR1 SEHNR and CDR2 FQNEAQ (reference sequence). CDR3: CASSLDGLEQFF. CDR3 nucleotide sequence: TGTGCCAGCAGCTTAGACGGACTTGAGCAGTTCTTC.

The chain is built from TRBV5-1 and TRBJ2-5; TRBD1 agrees at 9 bases. Per germline, CDR1 SGHRS and CDR2 YFSETQ. The junction had 5 bases not matched to a gene; V was cut back by 1 base and J by 4 bases. The CDR3 runs 15 residues. DNA of the CDR3: TGCGCCAGCAGCTTGACAGGGGGCCTGGGAGAGACCCAGTACTTC. The encoded protein is CASSLTGGLGETQYF.

This clonotype appeared a few times. V usage is TRBV29-1 and J usage is TRBJ2-2; D gene ambiguous. CDR3 size: 13 residues. Trimming stripped 1 base from V and 1 base from J, with 4 bases between. Germline V gene lookup returns CDR1 SQVTM and CDR2 ANQGSEA. CDR3 in DNA: TGCAGCGTTGAAGGGTGGAACACCGGGGAGCTGTTTTTT. This encodes CSVEGWNTGELFF.

This clonotype was counted only a few times. This rearrangement joins TRBV7-2 to TRBJ2-3; perhaps TRBD1 as D (5 bases). Germline V CDR1 and CDR2: SGHTA, FQGNSA. V was clipped by 5 bases and J by 1 base, with 10 bases between them. This CDR3 is 14 amino acids long. Written as DNA, the CDR3 is TGTGCCAGCAGCAACAGGTTCCGCACAGATACGCAGTATTTT. Its protein is CASSNRFRTDTQYF.

This chain uses TRBV5-1 with TRBJ2-1; the D is unclear. CDR1 and CDR2 from the germline V gene are SGHRS and YFSETQ. CDR3 length: 14 residues. V lost 6 bases and J lost 3, with 13 bases in between. The DNA for the CDR3 is TGCGCCAGCAAAAGCGCGGACGGCTACAATGAGCAGTTCTTC. Amino acids: CASKSADGYNEQFF.

This clonotype was seen ten or more times. The rearrangement joins TRBV7-2 to TRBJ2-5, with 10 bases identical to TRBD2. Per the germline V gene, CDR1 is SGHTA and CDR2 is FQGNSA. V lost 4 bases to trimming and J lost 5 bases; unmatched junction nucleotides: 1. This CDR3 spans 13 amino acids. The DNA for the CDR3 is TGTGCCAGCAGCTCGGGACTAGCGGAGACCCAGTACTTC. It yields the protein CASSSGLAETQYF.

This clonotype showed up just a few times. A much larger clonotype is one base distant, so this may be a read error. V is TRBV20-1 and J is TRBJ2-1; D gene ambiguous. V shed 5 bases and J shed 9 bases, with 5 bases lying between them. This CDR3 has 9 amino acids. Germline-derived CDR1 and CDR2 are DFQATT and SNEGSKA (reference sequence). CDR3 nucleotides: TGCAGTGCTGGGGTTGAGCAGTTCTTC. Amino acids: CSAGVEQFF.

This clonotype was seen more than once but under ten times. CDR3 in amino acids: CASSPNTAVGALSTGELFF. The CDR3 region has the DNA TGTGCCAGCTCACCTAACACGGCGGTGGGGGCATTGAGTACCGGGGAGCTGTTTTTT. The V call is TRBV18, the J call TRBJ2-2, with TRBD1 as a possible D gene (6 bases). Germline loops: CDR1 KGHSH, CDR2 LQKENI. The CDR3 totals 19 residues. V was shortened by 3 bases and J by 5 bases, with 25 bases between the two germline ends.

J is TRBJ2-4 and V is TRBV21-1; the table gives TRBD2 as D, unverified against the DNA. TRBV21-1 counts as a pseudogene. This CDR3 has 19 amino acids. The CDR3 bases are TGTGCCAGCAGCAAAGTGTTGGGAGGGGCCCCATGGGCCAAAAACATTCAGTACTTC. It codes for CASSKVLGGAPWAKNIQYF.

This clonotype came up a few times. The chain is built from TRBV30 and TRBJ2-7, with 14 bases aligning to TRBD2. CDR1 and CDR2 (germline): GTSNPN, SVGIG (reference sequence). After removal of 1 base from V and 3 bases from J, the junction contained 5 bases not matched to a gene. This CDR3 comprises 16 residues. CDR3 in amino acids: CAWSARTSGGYYEQYF. CDR3 DNA sequence: TGTGCCTGGAGTGCCCGGACTAGCGGGGGGTACTACGAGCAGTACTTC. Filled out from reference TRBV30 and TRBJ2-7, the complete variable domain reads SQTIHQWPATLVQPVGSPLSLECTVEGTSNPNLYWYRQAAGRGLQLLFYSVGIGQISSEVPQNLSASRPQDRQFILSSKKLLLSDSGFYLCAWSARTSGGYYEQYFGPGTRLTVT.

The V and J genes are TRBV27 and TRBJ2-7; 8 positions match TRBD2. Germline V CDR1 and CDR2: MNHEY, SMNVEV (reference sequence). V dropped 6 bases and J dropped 6; count of bases not matched to a gene: 7. This CDR3 spans 13 amino acids. For the CDR3, the DNA is TGTGCCAGCAGACCAGCGGGAGAAACCGAGCAGTACTTC. This translates into CASRPAGETEQYF.

This clonotype showed up just a few times. The genes are TRBV11-2 and TRBJ1-2; 7 bases line up with TRBD1. Germline-derived CDR1 and CDR2 are SGHAT and FQNNGV. The CDR3 runs to 13 residues. The J segment lost 4 bases and the V segment lost 7 bases, leaving 6 bases of the junction unmatched. The CDR3 loop is CASNQGQLYGYTF. CDR3 sequence (DNA): TGTGCCAGCAACCAGGGACAGCTCTATGGCTACACCTTC.

This clonotype was seen only a few times. The chain links TRBV29-1 to TRBJ2-1, with 8 bases identical to TRBD2. The CDR3 extends over 18 amino acids. CDR1 and CDR2 from the germline V gene are SQVTM and ANQGSEA. The junction had 14 bases not matched to a gene; V was cut back by 0 bases and J by 4 bases. CDR3 in amino acids: CSVEDSSGTRGDYNEQFF. As DNA, the CDR3 is TGCAGCGTTGAAGATTCCTCCGGGACTAGGGGGGATTACAATGAGCAGTTCTTC.

The sample holds a few counts of this clonotype. The chain combines TRBV27 with TRBJ1-5; D not certain. The germline V and J ends were trimmed by 4 bases and 6 bases, with 10 bases remaining between them. Germline CDR1 and CDR2: MNHEY and SMNVEV (reference sequence). The CDR3 contains 13 residues. The DNA for the CDR3 is TGTGCCAGCAGTTCGTTGGCGGGTCAGCCCCAGCATTTT. Protein: CASSSLAGQPQHF.

There are a few counts of this clonotype. The V call is TRBV20-1, the J call TRBJ1-5, with TRBD1 matching over 7 bases. Germline CDR1 is DFQATT and CDR2 is SNEGSKA (reference sequence). V dropped 5 bases and J dropped 0; count of bases not matched to a gene: 7. This CDR3 is built from 15 residues. CDR3 protein: CSAVRDSHSNQPQHF. CDR3 DNA: TGCAGTGCTGTTCGGGACAGCCATAGCAATCAGCCCCAGCATTTT.

This clonotype was seen more than once but under ten times. The rearrangement uses TRBV7-2 and TRBJ1-2; D might be TRBD1 (5 bases). Between the trimmed V and J ends, which lost 1 base and 8 bases, there was a span of 11 bases. CDR3 size: 13 residues. The germline gives CDR1 SGHTA, CDR2 FQGNSA. The CDR3 spells CASSLVVGGGYTF. CDR3 sequence (DNA): TGTGCCAGCAGCTTAGTGGTGGGGGGAGGCTACACCTTC.

The chain carries TRBV6-2 or TRBV6-3 and TRBJ2-3; perhaps D is TRBD1 or TRBD2 (5 bases each). V gave up 2 bases and J gave up 10 bases, with 22 bases separating them. The CDR3 totals 16 residues. Germline CDR1 MNHEY, CDR2 SVGEGT. CDR3 sequence (DNA): TGTGCCAGCAGTTACCCGAGGGACGGTGGGCGTCACGCGCAGTATTTT. This gives the protein CASSYPRDGGRHAQYF.

The rearrangement uses TRBV20-1 and TRBJ2-7, with D perhaps TRBD2 (5 bases). The CDR3 covers 12 residues. V dropped 6 bases and J dropped 5 bases, with 14 bases sitting between them. CDR1 is DFQATT and CDR2 is SNEGSKA in the germline V gene (reference sequence). The CDR3 region has the DNA TGCAGTGCCTGGCGAGGGCGGGACGAGCAGTACTTC. It is translated as CSAWRGRDEQYF.